This T cell receptor (beta chain) is from a study of blood T cell repertoires in COVID-19. Study at large: The United States, Italy and Spain provided the acute and convalescent COVID-19 samples.

This clone was found a few times. Sequencing was performed with immunoSEQ multiplex PCR; in TCRdb, only in-frame clones are kept and a portion is missing. Counted here are approximately 130,000 clones, about 85% occurring once; the ten biggest clones make up under 5%. The trim removed 2 bases at V and 3 bases at J, leaving 9 bases unmatched. CDR1 is GTSNPN and CDR2 is SVGIG in the germline V gene (reference sequence). The CDR3 totals 15 residues. The receptor was derived from a man aged 55 to 70 with acute or convalescent COVID-19. The V call is TRBV30, the J call TRBJ2-7, with 8 bases lining up with TRBD2. The sample was peripheral blood. CDR3 region: CAWSTDTGTSYEQYF. CDR3 nucleotides: TGTGCCTGGAGTACGGACACCGGGACTAGCTACGAGCAGTACTTC.